This T cell receptor beta chain appears in the sequencing data of a study of T cell clonotyping in hematopoietic cell transplantation (dated by TCRdb to the early 2020s). General notes on the study: Recipient samples taken before transplant were collected after cytoreduction. A total of 130 to 150 blood samples were gathered in the study from under 40 consecutive transplant recipients along with their related donors. Patient recruitment ran from late 2015 to January 2017, and follow-up continued until September 2020 or death. What the authors observed across the whole study: Just a small fraction of recipient repertoires overlapped with donor repertoires, and more than 97% appeared de novo at the given depth. After transplant, TCR diversity in recipients dropped, and pathologically expanded clonotypes climbed progressively between day 30 and day 180. Broader posttransplant TCR repertoire diversity was predicted by donor and pretransplant recipient Inverse Simpson Index values. The sample size was limited, and because cells were not sorted, the contributions of CD4 and CD8 repertoires could not be separated.

Concerning this clone: This clone's antigen is unknown. Per-nucleotide qualities are absent, and no much larger clonotype sits a single base away.

The immunoSEQ assay, a bias-controlled multiplex PCR using V- and J-specific primers, was used to amplify TCR beta CDR3 regions from genomic DNA. In a second PCR step, the CDR3 amplicons were tagged with a proprietary barcode plus Illumina adapter sequences. CDR3 libraries were sequenced on an Illumina MiSeq instrument. In the authors' own workflow: immunoSEQ Analyzer 3.0 was used for export and quality control, with R Bioconductor and Immunarch used for downstream analyses. Only productive rearrangements within the normalized downsampled data set were used in the calculation of repertoire metrics. In the normalized cohort, clonotypes with more than 5 templates were defined as pathologically expanded. Repertoire diversity was measured with the Inverse Simpson Index. To capture all clonotypes, the CMV-specificity analyses were run on the non-normalized data set. TCRdb carries this immuneACCESS record with in-frame sequences only. Its versions omit some clonotypes, under half of them owing to an unresolved V gene in the studies checked, with the rest unexplained. That table furnishes V, J and clone size, whereas the DNA furnished D and trimming. The sample includes approximately 50,000 clones, with 85% to 90% observed a single time. Jointly, the top ten make up 5.5% to 7% of the sample.

The time point tag for this specimen amounts to: recipient sample about 28 days before transplant, after cytoreduction. Recipient blood was collected about 28 days before transplant and at days 30, 100 and 180 after transplant. Using Nuclei Lysis Solution, genomic DNA was extracted from unfractionated peripheral blood mononuclear cells that were either fresh or cryopreserved. The CDR3 spans 17 residues, from the cysteine through the phenylalanine. The read is trimmed to its CDR3 DNA, 51 bases read in frame from base 1. The germline V and J ends show losses of 3 bases and 8 bases respectively, and no gene match explains 12 bases of the junction. The germline V gene yields SGHTA for CDR1 and FQGTGA for CDR2.

Material: peripheral blood mononuclear cells, obtained before stem cell transplant. The V and J segments used are TRBV7-3 and TRBJ1-3, with TRBD1 matching 11 junction bases. The source of this sequence is a man aged 55 to 70 with biphenotypic leukemia. Some clones in this sample may be carry-over from other donors' samples. For the CDR3, the sequence is CASSFHTPDRGLHTIYF. The DNA reads TGTGCCAGCAGCTTCCATACCCCGGACAGGGGGCTTCACACCATATATTTT.